What follows is one T cell receptor beta chain and its context. Its antigen is not known. The data originate from a study of T-cell memory formation after mild COVID-19. As for the study in general: Clusters were largely donor specific. The study's findings and limits: CD4/CD8 balance characterized clones contracting day 15 to 85, and CD4+ skew characterized later expanders. Mainly in CM and EM were contracting CD4+ clones; CD8+ were in EMRA. Several responding clones turned up in pre-infection memory, indicating that cross-reactive memory may have taken part.

From germline, CDR1 is MGHRA and CDR2 YSYEKL. V was pared by 1 base and J by 1 base, with 5 bases between. This CDR3 comprises 14 residues. TCRdb redid the calling of the 5' RACE reads with MiXCR, one entry per CDR3 protein. This sample has around 310,000 distinct CDR3 sequences, with 14% found just once. J is TRBJ1-5 and V is TRBV4-1, with D unresolved. Source material: PBMCs or a T cell subset sorted from them (not recorded which). The source of this sequence is a man in his late teens or twenties who had mild COVID-19 (a few samples of this study predate the infection). Cell type and time point are not known. The CDR3 coding sequence is TGCGCCAGCAGCCAAGTCGACAGCAATCAGCCCCAGCATTTT. It yields the protein CASSQVDSNQPQHF.